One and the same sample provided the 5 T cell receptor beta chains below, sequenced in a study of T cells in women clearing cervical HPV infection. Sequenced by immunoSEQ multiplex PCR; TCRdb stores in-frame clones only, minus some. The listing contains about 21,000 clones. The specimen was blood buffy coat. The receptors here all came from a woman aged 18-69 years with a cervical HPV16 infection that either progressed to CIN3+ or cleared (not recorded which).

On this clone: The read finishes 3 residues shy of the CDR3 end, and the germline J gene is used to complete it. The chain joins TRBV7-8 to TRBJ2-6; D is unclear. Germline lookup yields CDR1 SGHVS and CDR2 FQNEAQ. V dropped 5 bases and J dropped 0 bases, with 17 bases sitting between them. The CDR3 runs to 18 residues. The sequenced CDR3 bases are TGTGCCAGCAGCCTCCTCACTGAAACGAGCTCTGGGGCCAACGTC. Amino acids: CASSLLTETSSGANV. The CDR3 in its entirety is CASSLLTETSSGANVLTF.

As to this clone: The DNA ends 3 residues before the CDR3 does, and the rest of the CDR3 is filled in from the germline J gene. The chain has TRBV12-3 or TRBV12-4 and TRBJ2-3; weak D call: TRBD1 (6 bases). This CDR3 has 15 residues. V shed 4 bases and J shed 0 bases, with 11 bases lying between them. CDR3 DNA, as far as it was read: TGTGCCAGCAGTTCGACAGGCACTAGCACAGATACG. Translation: CASSSTGTSTDT. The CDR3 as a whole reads CASSSTGTSTDTQYF.

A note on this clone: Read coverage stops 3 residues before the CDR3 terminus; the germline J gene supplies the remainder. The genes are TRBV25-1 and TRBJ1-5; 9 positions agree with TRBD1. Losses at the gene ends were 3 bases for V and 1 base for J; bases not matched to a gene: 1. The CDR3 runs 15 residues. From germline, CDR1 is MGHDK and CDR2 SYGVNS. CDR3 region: CASSDGTGSNQPQHF. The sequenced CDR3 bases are TGTGCCAGCAGTGATGGGACAGGGAGCAATCAGCCC.

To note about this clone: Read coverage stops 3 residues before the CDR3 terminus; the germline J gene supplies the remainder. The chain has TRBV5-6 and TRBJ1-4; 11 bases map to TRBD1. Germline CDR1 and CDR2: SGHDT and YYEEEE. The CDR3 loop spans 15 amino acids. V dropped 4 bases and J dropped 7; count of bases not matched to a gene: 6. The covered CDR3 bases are TGTGCCAGCAGCACACGGACAGGGGGCGGTGAAAAA. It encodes CASSTRTGGGEK. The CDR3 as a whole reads CASSTRTGGGEKLFF.

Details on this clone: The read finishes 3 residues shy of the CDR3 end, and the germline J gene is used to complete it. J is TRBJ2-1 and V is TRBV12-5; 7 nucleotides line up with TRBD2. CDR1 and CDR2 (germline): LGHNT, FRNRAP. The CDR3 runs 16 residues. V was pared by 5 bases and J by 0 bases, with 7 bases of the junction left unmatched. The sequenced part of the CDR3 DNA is TGTGCTAGTGGTAAGGAGCGGGGTAGCTCCTACAATGAG. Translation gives CASGKERGSSYNE. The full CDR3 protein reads CASGKERGSSYNEQFF.